This T cell receptor beta chain emerged from a study of T cells after yellow fever vaccination. A remark on this clonotype: At one end, the junction sequence differs from germline, possibly due to a read error.

Using its own MiXCR run on the 5' RACE reads, TCRdb lists one record per CDR3 protein. The sample consists of about 330,000 distinct CDR3 sequences, about 7.8% of them appearing once. Sequenced here: PBMCs, sampled approximately 47 days after the first yellow fever vaccination. This sequence originates from a man between 18 and 35 years old who received the YFV17D yellow fever vaccine.

CDR3 amino acids: CACSQESRGSTDTQYF. The CDR3 DNA reads as TGTGCCTGCAGCCAAGAATCGAGGGGATCCACAGATACGCAGTATTTT. The chain employs TRBV3-1 and TRBJ2-3, with D tentatively TRBD1 or TRBD2 (5 bases each). CDR3 length: 16 amino acids. Germline assignment: CDR1 LGHDT and CDR2 YNNKEL (reference sequence).